Listed here are 23 T cell receptor beta chains from one sample, sequenced in a study of T-cell memory formation after mild COVID-19. TCRdb reanalysed the 5' RACE reads using MiXCR and keeps one entry per CDR3 protein. This sample has 400,000 or so distinct CDR3 sequences, with 21% found just once. Sequenced input: PBMCs or a T cell subset sorted from them (not recorded which). The receptors come from an adult woman who had mild COVID-19 (a few samples of this study predate the infection). Cell type and time point are not known.

The chain has TRBV6-2 or TRBV6-3 and TRBJ2-7, with 8 bases identical to TRBD2. Losses at the gene ends were 8 bases for V and 6 bases for J; bases not matched to a gene: 9. Germline-derived CDR1 and CDR2 are MNHEY and SVGEGT. The CDR3 sequence is 13 residues long. CDR3 nucleotides: TGTGCCAGCTCCCGGTCGGGAGGGCTCGAGCAGTACTTC. It codes for CASSRSGGLEQYF.

In its sample, this clonotype was seen a few times. V and J are TRBV7-4 and TRBJ2-3, with TRBD2 identical over 7 bases. With 4 bases clipped from V and 3 bases from J, the junction kept 13 bases outside the gene matches. The CDR3 sequence is 17 residues long. The V gene's germline CDR1 is SGHVT and CDR2 SQSDAQ. CDR3 sequence (DNA): TGTGCCAGCAGCTCCCCGAAACGCGGGAGTGGGACAGATACGCAGTATTTT. It encodes CASSSPKRGSGTDTQYF. Together with reference TRBV7-4 and TRBJ2-3, the CDR3 gives the full variable domain: GAGVSQSPRYKVAKRGRDVALRCDSISGHVTLYWYRQTLGQGSEVLTYSQSDAQRDKSGRPSGRFSAERPERSVSTLKIQRTEQGDSAVYLCASSSPKRGSGTDTQYFGPGTRLTVL.

J is TRBJ2-1 and V is TRBV24-1, with 7 bases that match TRBD2. Per germline, CDR1 KGHDR and CDR2 SFDVKD. The trim removed 3 bases at V and 3 bases at J, leaving 7 bases unmatched. The CDR3 runs to 16 residues. The CDR3 DNA follows: TGTGCCACCAGTGATGGGGGGGGAGGAATCTACAATGAGCAGTTCTTC. Residues: CATSDGGGGIYNEQFF.

The rearrangement joins TRBV5-1 to TRBJ1-1; D not certain. Per germline, CDR1 SGHRS and CDR2 YFSETQ. The CDR3 consists of 14 residues. V was shortened by 4 bases and J by 5 bases, with 15 bases between the two germline ends. The CDR3 DNA is TGCGCCAGCAGCCCTGGAAGGGTTGGGACTGAAGCTTTCTTT. Translation: CASSPGRVGTEAFF.

The chain has TRBV29-1 and TRBJ1-1; 9 nucleotides line up with TRBD1. V shed 8 bases, J shed 1 base, and the junction held 11 bases outside the gene matches. The CDR3 has 15 residues. The germline V gene has CDR1 SQVTM and CDR2 ANQGSEA. CDR3 coding DNA: TGCAGCTCCCCGGGGCCGGGACAGGGGAACACTGAAGCTTTCTTT. It is translated as CSSPGPGQGNTEAFF. Complete variable domain (other parts from reference TRBV29-1 and TRBJ1-1): SAVISQKPSRDICQRGTSLTIQCQVDSQVTMMFWYRQQPGQSLTLIATANQGSEATYESGFVIDKFPISRPNLTFSTLTVSNMSPEDSSIYLCSSPGPGQGNTEAFFGQGTRLTVV.

V is TRBV6-1 and J is TRBJ2-7; D could derive from TRBD1 or TRBD2 (6 bases each). This CDR3 is built from 12 residues. Trimming shortened V by 10 bases and J by 3 bases, and 13 bases separated the two germline ends. Germline V CDR1 and CDR2: MNHNS, SASEGT. The CDR3 DNA is TGTGCCACGGAGGGGGACTTCTACGAGCAGTACTTC. It is translated as CATEGDFYEQYF.

The chain carries TRBV9 and TRBJ1-4; no firm D call. The germline CDR1 and CDR2 sequences are SGDLS and YYNGEE. Trimming removed 3 bases at V and 0 bases at J, with 12 bases between. The CDR3 loop spans 16 amino acids. CDR3 loop: CASSAHPAATNEKLFF. The CDR3 nucleotides read TGTGCCAGCAGCGCACACCCAGCGGCAACTAATGAAAAACTGTTTTTT.

The rearrangement joins TRBV30 to TRBJ2-7, with TRBD2 matching over 7 bases. The CDR3 extends over 15 amino acids. V lost 1 base and J lost 6; bases outside the gene matches: 12. The germline V gene encodes CDR1 GTSNPN and CDR2 SVGIG (reference sequence). The CDR3 DNA is TGTGCCTGGAGTGCGACACCGGGGGGAAGAGGCGAGCAGTACTTC. Translated: CAWSATPGGRGEQYF.

Ten or more counts support this clonotype. The rearrangement joins TRBV5-8 to TRBJ2-6; D might be TRBD1 (6 bases). This CDR3 contains 16 residues. Germline V gives CDR1 SGHTS, CDR2 YDEGEE. V lost 4 bases and J lost 0, with 11 bases in between. CDR3 amino acids: CASSPGQFSGANVLTF. CDR3 DNA sequence: TGTGCCAGCAGCCCAGGACAGTTCTCTGGGGCCAACGTCCTGACTTTC.

The V and J genes are TRBV7-3 and TRBJ2-6, with 7 bases fitting TRBD1. V lost 4 bases to trimming and J lost 4 bases; unmatched junction nucleotides: 10. Looked up from germline, CDR1 is SGHTA and CDR2 is FQGTGA. CDR3 length equals 17 residues. CDR3 sequence (DNA): TGTGCCAGCAGCTCTCCCGGGACAGTGGCCGGGGCCAACGTCCTGACTTTC. As protein: CASSSPGTVAGANVLTF.

This sequence joins TRBV19 and TRBJ1-1, with 10 bases fitting TRBD1. The CDR3 is 17 amino acids. Germline trimming cut 5 bases from V and 5 bases from J; bases unmatched to any gene: 14. Germline-derived CDR1 and CDR2 are LNHDA and SQIVND (reference sequence). The CDR3 protein is CASSAPGTGARGTEAFF. CDR3 nucleotides: TGTGCCAGTAGTGCCCCCGGGACAGGGGCGCGGGGAACTGAAGCTTTCTTT.

The rearrangement joins TRBV12-3 or TRBV12-4 to TRBJ2-3; D might be TRBD2 (7 bases). CDR3 size: 18 residues. Trimming removed 7 bases at V and 4 bases at J, with 27 bases between. Written as DNA, the CDR3 is TGTGCCAGCACCCTCCTATGGGGGGGCGGGGGAGGTTCAGATACGCAGTATTTT. It is translated as CASTLLWGGGGGSDTQYF.

Ten or more counts support this clonotype. This chain uses TRBV15 with TRBJ2-7; no clear D. The CDR3 loop spans 14 amino acids. From germline, CDR1 is LNHNV and CDR2 YYDKDF (reference sequence). V was cut by 0 bases and J by 3 bases, with 9 bases left in between. CDR3 nucleotides: TGTGCCACCAGCAGAGACCGACGAGGCTACGAGCAGTACTTC. Amino acid sequence: CATSRDRRGYEQYF.

This clonotype was observed a few times. The gene calls are TRBV4-2 and TRBJ2-7; D may be TRBD2 (6 bases). Germline V lookup: CDR1 LGHNA, CDR2 YNFKEQ. CDR3 length equals 14 residues. Trimming took 4 bases from V and 7 from J, leaving 17 bases between them. In DNA, the CDR3 is TGTGCCAGCAGCCTATCGGGACTGGATGGGGAGCAGTACTTC. As protein: CASSLSGLDGEQYF.

The V call is TRBV5-1, the J call TRBJ2-7; the match to TRBD2 covers 11 bases. In germline, CDR1 is SGHRS, CDR2 YFSETQ. This CDR3 region has 17 residues. The junction had 7 bases not matched to a gene; V was cut back by 0 bases and J by 2 bases. This CDR3 reads CASSLAALAGATYEQYF. The CDR3 DNA sequence: TGCGCCAGCAGCTTGGCCGCACTAGCGGGAGCGACCTACGAGCAGTACTTC.

This clonotype was observed at least ten times. The genes are TRBV7-8 and TRBJ2-1; the match to TRBD2 covers 11 bases. The CDR3 length is 17 residues. The trim removed 2 bases at V and 4 bases at J, leaving 7 bases unmatched. Germline CDR1 and CDR2: SGHVS and FQNEAQ. CDR3 loop: CASSLRPLAGAYNEQFF. CDR3 DNA: TGTGCCAGCAGCTTAAGACCACTAGCGGGAGCATACAATGAGCAGTTCTTC.

The V call is TRBV30, the J call TRBJ1-2, with D tentatively TRBD1 (6 bases). The V gene's germline CDR1 is GTSNPN and CDR2 SVGIG (reference sequence). This CDR3 spans 13 amino acids. V was shortened by 7 bases and J by 2 bases, with 14 bases between the two germline ends. Written as DNA, the CDR3 is TGTGCCTCGGGGGGCCGGTTGAACTATGGCTACACCTTC. Protein sequence: CASGGRLNYGYTF.

A few counts support this clonotype. This chain joins TRBV5-1 and TRBJ2-1; 15 bases map to TRBD2. The germline V gene has CDR1 SGHRS and CDR2 YFSETQ. V was pared by 4 bases and J by 3 bases, with 8 bases of the junction left unmatched. The CDR3 loop spans 18 amino acids. The CDR3 spells CASSPGGLAGGVYNEQFF. CDR3 sequence (DNA): TGCGCCAGCAGCCCGGGGGGACTAGCGGGGGGCGTCTACAATGAGCAGTTCTTC.

In its sample, this clonotype was seen many times. This chain joins TRBV5-1 and TRBJ1-1, with 11 bases aligning to TRBD1. J lost 2 bases, V lost 4 bases, and 7 bases had no gene match. The CDR3 sequence is 16 residues long. Per the germline V gene, CDR1 is SGHRS and CDR2 is YFSETQ. DNA for the CDR3: TGCGCCAGCAGCGGATACGGGACAGGGGGAAACACTGAAGCTTTCTTT. Amino acid sequence: CASSGYGTGGNTEAFF.

The CDR3, as DNA: TGTGCCAGCAGCTGGGGGACGGTCATGAACACTGAAGCTTTCTTT. Amino acids: CASSWGTVMNTEAFF. The V call is TRBV5-6, the J call TRBJ1-1, with TRBD1 as a possible D gene (5 bases). V was shortened by 3 bases and J by 0 bases, with 12 bases between the two germline ends. The CDR3 is 15 amino acids. Germline values: CDR1 SGHDT, CDR2 YYEEEE.

Comment on this clonotype: Because it lacks the conserved phenylalanine or tryptophan at the end, this CDR3 is likely a read error. This rearrangement joins TRBV7-9 to TRBJ2-7, with D maybe TRBD2 (5 bases). Germline lookup yields CDR1 SEHNR and CDR2 FQNEAQ (reference sequence). This CDR3 contains 14 residues. Trimming left V 2 bases short and J 6 bases short, with 14 bases between. The CDR3 loop reads CASSLSLAGVEQYL. The CDR3 DNA reads TGTGCCAGCAGCTTATCCCTGGCGGGCGTCGAGCAGTACTTA.

The CDR3 loop is CASAPPRDREGDTQYF. CDR3 DNA: TGTGCCAGCGCCCCTCCCCGGGACAGGGAGGGAGATACGCAGTATTTT. The chain recombines TRBV2 with TRBJ2-3; 9 bases fit TRBD1. This CDR3 spans 16 amino acids. V shed 8 bases and J 5 bases; nucleotides not matched to a gene: 14. The V gene's germline CDR1 is SNHLY and CDR2 FYNNEI.

This sequence joins TRBV7-9 and TRBJ1-1; a possible D gene is TRBD1 (5 bases). CDR3 length: 15 residues. Germline CDR1 SEHNR, CDR2 FQNEAQ (reference sequence). V was cut by 5 bases and J by 3 bases, with 16 bases left in between. CDR3 residues: CASSPPSMGHTEAFF. DNA of the CDR3: TGTGCCAGCAGCCCCCCGTCAATGGGGCACACTGAAGCTTTCTTT.